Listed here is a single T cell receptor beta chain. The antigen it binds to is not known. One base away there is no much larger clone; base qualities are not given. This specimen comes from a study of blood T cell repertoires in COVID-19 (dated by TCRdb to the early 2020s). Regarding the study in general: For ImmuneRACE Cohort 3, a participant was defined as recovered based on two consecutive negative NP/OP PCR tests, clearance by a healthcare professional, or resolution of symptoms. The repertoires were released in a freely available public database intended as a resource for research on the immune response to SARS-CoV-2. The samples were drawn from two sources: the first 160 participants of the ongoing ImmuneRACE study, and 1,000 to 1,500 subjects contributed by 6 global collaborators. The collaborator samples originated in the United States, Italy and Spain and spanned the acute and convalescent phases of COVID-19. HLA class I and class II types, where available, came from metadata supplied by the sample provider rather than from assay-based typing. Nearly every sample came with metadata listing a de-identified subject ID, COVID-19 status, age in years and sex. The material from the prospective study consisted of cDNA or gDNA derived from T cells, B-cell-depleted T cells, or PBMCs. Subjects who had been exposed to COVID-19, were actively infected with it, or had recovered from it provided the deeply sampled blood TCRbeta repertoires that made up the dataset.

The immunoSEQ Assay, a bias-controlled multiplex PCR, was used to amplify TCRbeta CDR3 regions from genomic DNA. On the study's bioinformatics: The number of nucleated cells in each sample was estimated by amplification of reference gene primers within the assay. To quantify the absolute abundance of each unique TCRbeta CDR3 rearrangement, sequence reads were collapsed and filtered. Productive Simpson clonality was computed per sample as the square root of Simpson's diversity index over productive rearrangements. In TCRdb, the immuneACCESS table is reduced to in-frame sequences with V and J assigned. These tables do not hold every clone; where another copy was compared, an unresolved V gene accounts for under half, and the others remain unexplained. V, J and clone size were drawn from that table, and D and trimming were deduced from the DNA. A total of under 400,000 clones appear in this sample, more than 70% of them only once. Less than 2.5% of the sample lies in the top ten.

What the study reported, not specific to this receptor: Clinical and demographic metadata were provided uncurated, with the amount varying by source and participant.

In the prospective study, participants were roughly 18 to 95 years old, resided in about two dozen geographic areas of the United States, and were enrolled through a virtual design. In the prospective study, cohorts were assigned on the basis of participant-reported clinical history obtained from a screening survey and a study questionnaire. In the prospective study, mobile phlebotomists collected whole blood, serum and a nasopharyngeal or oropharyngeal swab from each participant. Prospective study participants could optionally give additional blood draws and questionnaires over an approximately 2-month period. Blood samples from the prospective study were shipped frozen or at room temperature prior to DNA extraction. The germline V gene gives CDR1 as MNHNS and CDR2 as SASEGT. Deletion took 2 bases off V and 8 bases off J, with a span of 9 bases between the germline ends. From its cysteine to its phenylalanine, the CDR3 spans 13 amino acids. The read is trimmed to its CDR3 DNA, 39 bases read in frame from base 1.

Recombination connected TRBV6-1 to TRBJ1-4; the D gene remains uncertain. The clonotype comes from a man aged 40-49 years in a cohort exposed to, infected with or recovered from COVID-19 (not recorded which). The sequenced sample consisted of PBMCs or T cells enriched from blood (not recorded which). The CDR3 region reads CASSETTPEKLFF. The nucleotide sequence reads TGTGCCAGCAGTGAAACGACTCCCGAAAAACTGTTTTTT.